This record concerns one T cell receptor beta chain sequence. Its antigen remains unknown. CDR1 and CDR2 (germline): MNHEY, SVGAGI. The CDR3 is 15 amino acids. Trimming took 3 bases from V and 5 from J, leaving 16 bases between them. The sample originates from a study of T-cell memory formation after mild COVID-19. Study-level results: Whereas later expanders leaned CD4+, clones contracting day 15 to 85 showed a balanced CD4/CD8 makeup. There was no confirmation that second-wave clones peaking on day 37 were SARS-CoV-2 specific.

TCRdb called the 5' RACE reads again in MiXCR, with one record for every CDR3 protein. Among over 350,000 distinct CDR3 sequences, about 15% were seen once, and the ten largest hold roughly 21%. This receptor was taken from a man aged 18 to 29 who had mild COVID-19 (a few samples of this study predate the infection). Cell type and time point are not known. The J gene is TRBJ1-1, the V gene TRBV6-5, with a weak D call TRBD1 (6 bases). The sequenced sample consisted of PBMCs or a T cell subset sorted from them (not recorded which). CDR3 in amino acids: CASSYGGAGSTEAFF. The CDR3 coding sequence is TGTGCCAGCAGTTATGGGGGCGCAGGAAGTACTGAAGCTTTCTTT.